This T cell receptor (beta chain) was sequenced in a study of T-cell memory formation after mild COVID-19. In the study overall: Across donors, TCR clusters were largely donor specific. General study results and limits: There was no confirmation that second-wave clones peaking on day 37 were SARS-CoV-2 specific. Chiefly within CM and EM were the contracting CD4+ clones; CD8+ ones were within EMRA.

With respect to this clonotype: Its antigen remains unidentified.

TCR alpha and TCR beta cDNA libraries carrying sample barcodes and UMIs were produced by 5'RACE using constant-segment primers. TCRdb passed the 5' RACE reads through MiXCR, listing each CDR3 protein once. The sample lists more than 150,000 distinct CDR3 sequences, about 18% occurring once. V gave up 5 bases and J gave up 9 bases, with 17 bases separating them. The CDR3 is 13 amino acids. CDR1 and CDR2 (germline): DFQATT, SNEGSKA (reference sequence). J is TRBJ1-5 and V is TRBV20-1; tentative D call: TRBD1 (6 bases). This sequence originates from a man aged 18 to 35 who had mild COVID-19 (a few samples of this study predate the infection). Cell type and time point are not known. Material for sequencing was PBMCs or a T cell subset sorted from them (not recorded which). In nucleotides, the CDR3 is TGCAGTGCTCCCGGGGGGGGCGACTCGCCCCAGCATTTT. Protein product: CSAPGGGDSPQHF.